A single sample is the source of the 20 T cell receptor beta chains below, sequenced in a study of blood T cell repertoires in COVID-19 (dated by TCRdb to 2020 to 2021). Receptor libraries were prepared by the immunoSEQ multiplex PCR assay. TCRdb limited this immuneACCESS table to in-frame rearrangements with V and J called. A share of clones is missing; checked studies link under half to unresolved V genes, and the rest is unexplained. This sample is represented by more than 300,000 clones; 89% of them were singletons. Under 7.5% of the sample comes from the top ten. Sequenced: peripheral blood. All receptors derive from a man aged 18 to 29 who had recovered from COVID-19.

V and J are TRBV2 and TRBJ1-1, with D possibly TRBD1 on 6 matching bases. The CDR3 length is 16 residues. Trimming shortened V by 2 bases and J by 11 bases, and 24 bases separated the two germline ends. Germline loops: CDR1 SNHLY, CDR2 FYNNEI. Here the CDR3 DNA reads TGTGCCAGCAGTGAAAGGAGTCAGGGGACCCTCGGTGGTGCTTTCTTT. It encodes CASSERSQGTLGGAFF. The full variable domain, its missing parts supplied by reference TRBV2 and TRBJ1-1, is EPEVTQTPSHQVTQMGQEVILRCVPISNHLYFYWYRQILGQKVEFLVSFYNNEISEKSEIFDDQFSVERPDGSNFTLKIRSTKLEDSAMYFCASSERSQGTLGGAFFGQGTRLTVV.

The chain uses TRBV5-1 and TRBJ2-7, with D possibly TRBD2 on 5 matching bases. V lost 3 bases and J lost 0, with 13 bases in between. Germline CDR1 SGHRS, CDR2 YFSETQ. The length of the CDR3 is 15 residues. The CDR3 nucleotides are TGCGCCAGCAGCTCGACTACTCCCAGCTCCTACGAGCAGTACTTC. It encodes CASSSTTPSSYEQYF.

The V gene is TRBV21-1, the J gene TRBJ1-6; the table's D call, TRBD1, has no DNA check behind it. TRBV21-1 has pseudogene status. CDR3 length: 15 residues. CDR3 sequence (DNA): TGTGCCAGCAGCATACGGACAAAGGGGAATTCACCCCTCCACTTT. Protein sequence: CASSIRTKGNSPLHF.

This chain uses TRBV6-4 with TRBJ1-1; D may be TRBD1 (5 bases). Germline-derived CDR1 and CDR2 are MRHNA and SNTAGT. This CDR3 is built from 13 residues. Between the trimmed V and J ends, which lost 5 bases and 6 bases, there was a span of 13 bases. The CDR3 DNA follows: TGTGCCAGCAGTAGGAACAGGCAGGCTGAAGCTTTCTTT. This translates into CASSRNRQAEAFF.

V gene TRBV6-5 combines with J gene TRBJ1-1; D is unclear. CDR1 is MNHEY and CDR2 is SVGAGI in the germline V gene. There are 15 residues in the CDR3. Trimming removed 0 bases at V and 0 bases at J, with 8 bases between. For the CDR3, the DNA is TGTGCCAGCAGTTACTCGGCAGGAATGAACACTGAAGCTTTCTTT. This gives the protein CASSYSAGMNTEAFF.

The chain combines TRBV7-9 with TRBJ1-1; D uncertain. The V end was cut by 5 bases, the J end by 2 bases, with 9 bases between. This CDR3 contains 13 residues. CDR1 and CDR2 (germline): SEHNR, FQNEAQ (reference sequence). CDR3 sequence reads: CASSPFRNTEAFF. The DNA of the CDR3 is TGTGCCAGCAGCCCCTTTCGTAACACTGAAGCTTTCTTT.

The chain links TRBV6-5 to TRBJ1-4; D possibly corresponds to TRBD1 (5 bases). The CDR3 loop spans 14 amino acids. From germline, CDR1 is MNHEY and CDR2 SVGAGI. The V end was cut by 0 bases, the J end by 8 bases, with 10 bases between. CDR3 loop: CASSYSRQGEKLFF. DNA of the CDR3: TGTGCCAGCAGTTACTCGAGGCAGGGCGAAAAACTGTTTTTT.

The rearrangement uses TRBV11-3 and TRBJ2-3, with D possibly being TRBD1 (5 bases). Per the germline V gene, CDR1 is SGHNT and CDR2 is YENEEA. The CDR3 extends over 15 amino acids. The V end lost 1 base, the J end lost 4 bases, and 12 bases lay between the germline ends. CDR3 residues: CASSLGSTVSDTQYF. In nucleotides, the CDR3 is TGTGCCAGCAGCTTAGGATCGACAGTCTCAGATACGCAGTATTTT. The full variable domain, in which reference TRBV11-3 and TRBJ2-3 provide the parts outside the CDR3, is EAGVVQSPRYKIIEKKQPVAFWCNPISGHNTLYWYLQNLGQGPELLIRYENEEAVDDSQLPKDRFSAERLKGVDSTLKIQPAELGDSAVYLCASSLGSTVSDTQYFGPGTRLTVL.

This clone has a handful of counts. This chain connects TRBV9 to TRBJ2-1, with 7 bases that match TRBD2. CDR3 length: 15 residues. Germline V CDR1 and CDR2: SGDLS, YYNGEE. V was clipped by 1 base and J by 7 bases; unmatched bases: 8. The chain's CDR3 is CASSVLSGGSNEQFF. For the CDR3, the DNA is TGTGCCAGCAGCGTATTGTCGGGAGGTTCGAATGAGCAGTTCTTC.

The rearrangement joins TRBV4-1 to TRBJ1-5; perhaps TRBD1 as D (5 bases). Trimming pared 1 base from V and 3 bases from J, leaving 13 bases between. From germline, CDR1 is MGHRA and CDR2 YSYEKL. This CDR3 region has 16 residues. CDR3 loop: CASSQGFGGTNQPQHF. As DNA, the CDR3 is TGCGCCAGCAGCCAAGGTTTCGGGGGGACCAATCAGCCCCAGCATTTT.

This rearrangement joins TRBV5-6 to TRBJ1-4; 7 bases fit TRBD1. V trimming: 3 bases; J trimming: 7 bases; junction bases outside the gene matches: 6. Germline loops: CDR1 SGHDT, CDR2 YYEEEE. The CDR3 extends over 14 amino acids. CDR3 loop: CASSSAGTVEKLFF. In nucleotides, the CDR3 is TGTGCCAGCAGCTCAGCCGGGACAGTTGAAAAACTGTTTTTT.

This clone appeared a single time. The chain joins TRBV12-5 to TRBJ1-4, with TRBD1 matching 9 bases. V shed 6 bases, J shed 7 bases, and the junction held 6 bases outside the gene matches. CDR1 and CDR2 (germline): LGHNT, FRNRAP. The CDR3 covers 14 residues. CDR3 in DNA: TGTGCTAGTGGACCCGGGACAGGGCCTGAAAAACTGTTTTTT. Protein product: CASGPGTGPEKLFF.

The V call is TRBV5-1, the J call TRBJ1-2, with 7 bases aligning to TRBD1. This CDR3 spans 14 amino acids. Per the germline V gene, CDR1 is SGHRS and CDR2 is YFSETQ. Unmatched junction bases numbered 11, after V lost 4 bases and J lost 8 bases. The CDR3 here is CASSGGQPVDGYTF. CDR3 sequence (DNA): TGCGCCAGCAGCGGGGGACAGCCTGTAGACGGCTACACCTTC.

The chain joins TRBV12-3 or TRBV12-4 to TRBJ2-7; 7 positions agree with TRBD2. This CDR3 has 13 residues. J lost 4 bases, V lost 1 base, and 1 base had no gene match. CDR3 region: CASSLGTRYEQYF. In DNA, the CDR3 is TGTGCCAGCAGTTTAGGGACTAGATACGAGCAGTACTTC.

CDR3 loop: CASRVSGSDEQFF. DNA of the CDR3: TGTGCCAGCAGGGTGAGCGGGAGCGATGAGCAGTTCTTC. The genes are TRBV12-3 or TRBV12-4 and TRBJ2-1; 8 positions match TRBD2. The CDR3 sequence is 13 residues long. V was pared by 6 bases and J by 8 bases, with 6 bases of the junction left unmatched.

Turning to this clone: A junction boundary mismatches the germline segment, possibly from a read error. The V and J genes are TRBV29-1 and TRBJ1-4, with TRBD1 as a possible D gene (6 bases). The CDR3 spans 14 residues. Per the germline V gene, CDR1 is SQVTM and CDR2 is ANQGSEA. CDR3 amino acids: CSVVQTGTDEKLFF. Here the CDR3 DNA reads TGCAGCGTTGTCCAGACAGGAACTGATGAAAAACTGTTTTTT. The complete variable domain, with remaining parts taken from reference TRBV29-1 and TRBJ1-4, reads SAVISQKPSRDICQRGTSLTIQCQVDSQVTMMFWYRQQPGQSLTLIATANQGSEATYESGFVIDKFPISRPNLTFSTLTVSNMSPEDSSIYLCSVVQTGTDEKLFFGSGTQLSVL.

This chain joins TRBV24-1 and TRBJ2-3, with 8 nucleotides matching TRBD2. This CDR3 has 13 residues. Trimming took 7 bases from V and 5 from J; bases not matched to a gene: 4. The germline CDR1 and CDR2 sequences are KGHDR and SFDVKD. CDR3 sequence reads: CATSPGGVDTQYF. The CDR3 DNA reads as TGTGCCACCAGCCCCGGGGGGGTAGATACGCAGTATTTT.

The V gene is TRBV30, the J gene TRBJ2-3; the D gene is possibly TRBD2 (5 bases). The CDR3 length is 13 residues. V was clipped by 0 bases and J by 4 bases, with 8 bases between them. Germline V gene data show CDR1 as GTSNPN and CDR2 as SVGIG (reference sequence). The CDR3 loop is CAWSVRGSDTQYF. The DNA of the CDR3 is TGTGCCTGGAGTGTTCGGGGTTCAGATACGCAGTATTTT.

The V and J genes are TRBV19 and TRBJ2-7; 9 nucleotides match TRBD1. The CDR3 totals 16 residues. V lost 3 bases, J lost 1 base, and 7 bases stayed unmatched. Germline V lookup: CDR1 LNHDA, CDR2 SQIVND (reference sequence). This chain's CDR3 is CASSIRSGTGSYEQYF. As DNA, the CDR3 is TGTGCCAGTAGTATTCGGTCAGGGACAGGGTCCTACGAGCAGTACTTC.

This clone appeared a single time. This chain connects TRBV5-6 to TRBJ2-1, with 7 bases fitting TRBD1. There are 16 residues in the CDR3. Germline-derived CDR1 and CDR2 are SGHDT and YYEEEE. Unmatched junction bases numbered 12, after V lost 5 bases and J lost 4 bases. The CDR3 DNA reads as TGTGCCAGCAGTCCCCCCCCGGGACAGCAATACAATGAGCAGTTCTTC. This gives the protein CASSPPPGQQYNEQFF.